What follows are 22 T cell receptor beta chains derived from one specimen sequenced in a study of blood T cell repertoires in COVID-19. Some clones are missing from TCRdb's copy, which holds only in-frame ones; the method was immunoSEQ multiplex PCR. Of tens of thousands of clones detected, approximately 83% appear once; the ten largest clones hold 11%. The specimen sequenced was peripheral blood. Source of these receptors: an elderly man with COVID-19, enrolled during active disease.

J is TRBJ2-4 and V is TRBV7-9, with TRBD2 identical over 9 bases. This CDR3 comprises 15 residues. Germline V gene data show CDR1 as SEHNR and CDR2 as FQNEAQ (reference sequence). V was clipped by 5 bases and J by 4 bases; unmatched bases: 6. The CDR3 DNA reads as TGTGCCAGCAGCCCAGGGACTAGCCGAAAAAACATTCAGTACTTC. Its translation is CASSPGTSRKNIQYF.

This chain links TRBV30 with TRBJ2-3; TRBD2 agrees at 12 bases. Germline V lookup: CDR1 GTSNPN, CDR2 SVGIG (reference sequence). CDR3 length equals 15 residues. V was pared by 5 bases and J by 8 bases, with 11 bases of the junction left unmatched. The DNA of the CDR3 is TGTGCCTGGGGAGGACTAGCGGGATATCGATTTACGCAGTATTTT. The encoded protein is CAWGGLAGYRFTQYF. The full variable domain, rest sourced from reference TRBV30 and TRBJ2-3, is SQTIHQWPATLVQPVGSPLSLECTVEGTSNPNLYWYRQAAGRGLQLLFYSVGIGQISSEVPQNLSASRPQDRQFILSSKKLLLSDSGFYLCAWGGLAGYRFTQYFGPGTRLTVL.

The DNA for the CDR3 is TGCAGTGCTAGTGGCAGCGGGACTTTTCGGGTCGATGAGCAGTTCTTC. Its protein is CSASGSGTFRVDEQFF. The chain joins TRBV20-1 to TRBJ2-1; the match to TRBD2 covers 7 bases. Germline CDR1 DFQATT, CDR2 SNEGSKA (reference sequence). CDR3 length: 16 residues. Trimming cost V 3 bases and J 8 bases; bases outside gene matches: 16.

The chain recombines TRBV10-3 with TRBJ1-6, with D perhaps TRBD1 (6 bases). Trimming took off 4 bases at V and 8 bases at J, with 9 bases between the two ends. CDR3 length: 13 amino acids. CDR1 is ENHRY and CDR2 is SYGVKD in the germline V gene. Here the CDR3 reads CAISGAGDSPLHF. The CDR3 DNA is TGTGCCATCAGTGGGGCAGGGGATTCACCCCTCCACTTT.

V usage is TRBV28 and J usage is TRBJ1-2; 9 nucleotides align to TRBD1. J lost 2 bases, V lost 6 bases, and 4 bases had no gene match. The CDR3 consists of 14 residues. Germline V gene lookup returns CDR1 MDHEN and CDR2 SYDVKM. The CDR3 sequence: CASRGQGRNYGYTF. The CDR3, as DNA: TGTGCCAGCAGAGGACAGGGGAGGAACTATGGCTACACCTTC.

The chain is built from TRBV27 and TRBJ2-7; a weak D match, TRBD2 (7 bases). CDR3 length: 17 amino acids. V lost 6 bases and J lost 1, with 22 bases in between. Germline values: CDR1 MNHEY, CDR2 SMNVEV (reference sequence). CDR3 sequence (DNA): TGTGCCAGCAGGGTTTGGGGGGGGCTCGGACCTTCCTACGAGCAGTACTTC. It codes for CASRVWGGLGPSYEQYF.

The CDR3: CASTPGGTNTGELFF. The CDR3 DNA is TGTGCCAGCACCCCAGGGGGGACGAACACCGGGGAGCTGTTTTTT. The chain combines TRBV7-8 with TRBJ2-2; D perhaps matches TRBD1 (7 bases). The V gene lost 7 bases and the J gene lost 0 bases, with 12 bases spanning the gap. The CDR3 is 15 residues long. The germline V gene encodes CDR1 SGHVS and CDR2 FQNEAQ.

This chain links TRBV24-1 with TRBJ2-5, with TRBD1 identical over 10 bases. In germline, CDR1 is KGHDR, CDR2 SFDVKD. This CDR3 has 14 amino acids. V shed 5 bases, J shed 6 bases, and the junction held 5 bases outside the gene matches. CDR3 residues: CATSAPGQGQTQYF. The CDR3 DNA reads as TGTGCCACCAGTGCCCCGGGACAGGGGCAGACCCAGTACTTC.

The CDR3 bases are TGTGCCAGCAGCCGTCGAGGTGGGGGACAGGGAGAGACCCAGTACTTC. It is translated as CASSRRGGGQGETQYF. This sequence joins TRBV7-3 and TRBJ2-5; TRBD1 matches 9 bases. The junction had 11 bases not matched to a gene; V was cut back by 5 bases and J by 4 bases. Looked up from germline, CDR1 is SGHTA and CDR2 is FQGTGA. CDR3 length equals 16 residues.

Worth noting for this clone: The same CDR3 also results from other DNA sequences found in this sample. The DNA for the CDR3 is TGTGCCAGTAGTTCCTCAGGGGCTACTAATGAAAAACTGTTTTTT. Encoded protein: CASSSSGATNEKLFF. The chain recombines TRBV19 with TRBJ1-4, with a tentative D call TRBD1 (6 bases). The length of the CDR3 is 15 residues. Trimming pared 5 bases from V and 2 bases from J, leaving 12 bases between. Germline CDR1 and CDR2: LNHDA and SQIVND (reference sequence).

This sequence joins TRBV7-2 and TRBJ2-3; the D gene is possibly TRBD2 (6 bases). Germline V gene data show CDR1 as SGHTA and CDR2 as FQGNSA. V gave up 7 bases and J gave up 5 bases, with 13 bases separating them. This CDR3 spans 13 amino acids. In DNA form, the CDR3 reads TGTGCCAGCACCCGCGGGAATGGAGATACGCAGTATTTT. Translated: CASTRGNGDTQYF.

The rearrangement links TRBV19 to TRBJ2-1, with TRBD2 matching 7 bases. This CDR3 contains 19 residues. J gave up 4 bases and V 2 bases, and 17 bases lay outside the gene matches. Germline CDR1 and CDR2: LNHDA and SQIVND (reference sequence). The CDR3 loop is CASSIWWGGGPSGYNEQFF. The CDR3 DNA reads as TGTGCCAGTAGTATATGGTGGGGGGGAGGGCCTAGCGGATACAATGAGCAGTTCTTC.

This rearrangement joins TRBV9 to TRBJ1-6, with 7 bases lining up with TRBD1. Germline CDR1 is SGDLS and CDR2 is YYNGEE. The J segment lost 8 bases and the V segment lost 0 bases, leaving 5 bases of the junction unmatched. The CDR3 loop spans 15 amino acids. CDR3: CASSVGDRDHSPLHF. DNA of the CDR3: TGTGCCAGCAGCGTAGGCGACAGGGACCATTCACCCCTCCACTTT.

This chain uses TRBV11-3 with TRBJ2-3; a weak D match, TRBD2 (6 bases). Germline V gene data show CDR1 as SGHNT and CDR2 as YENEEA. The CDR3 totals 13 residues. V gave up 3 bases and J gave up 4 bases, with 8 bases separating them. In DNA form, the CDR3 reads TGTGCCAGCAGCTTGCGCGGGGCAGATACGCAGTATTTT. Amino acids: CASSLRGADTQYF.

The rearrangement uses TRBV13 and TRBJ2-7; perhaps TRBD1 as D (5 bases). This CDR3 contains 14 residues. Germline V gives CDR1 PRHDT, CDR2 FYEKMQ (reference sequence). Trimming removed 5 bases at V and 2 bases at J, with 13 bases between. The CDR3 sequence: CASSANRKTYEQYV. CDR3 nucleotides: TGTGCCAGCAGCGCCAACAGGAAAACCTACGAGCAGTACGTC.

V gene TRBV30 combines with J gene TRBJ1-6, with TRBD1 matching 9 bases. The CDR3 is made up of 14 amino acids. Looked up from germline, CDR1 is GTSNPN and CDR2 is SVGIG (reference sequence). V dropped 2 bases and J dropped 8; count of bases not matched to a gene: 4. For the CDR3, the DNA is TGTGCCTGGAGTCGGGGGGACAGGGATTCACCCCTCCACTTT. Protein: CAWSRGDRDSPLHF.

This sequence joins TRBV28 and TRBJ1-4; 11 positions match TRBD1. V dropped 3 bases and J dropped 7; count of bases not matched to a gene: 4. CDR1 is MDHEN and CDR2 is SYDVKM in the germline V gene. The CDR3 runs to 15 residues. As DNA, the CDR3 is TGTGCCAGCAGTTTGTGGGACAGGGGGACTGAAAAACTGTTTTTT. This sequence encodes CASSLWDRGTEKLFF.

The CDR3 nucleotides are TGTGCCAGCAGCTTAGTGGGGGCGAGTGAAAAACTGTTTTTT. Its translation: CASSLVGASEKLFF. This chain joins TRBV7-2 and TRBJ1-4, with D tentatively TRBD1 (6 bases). The CDR3 runs 14 residues. Trimming took 1 base from V and 7 from J, leaving 10 bases between them. Germline-derived CDR1 and CDR2 are SGHTA and FQGNSA.

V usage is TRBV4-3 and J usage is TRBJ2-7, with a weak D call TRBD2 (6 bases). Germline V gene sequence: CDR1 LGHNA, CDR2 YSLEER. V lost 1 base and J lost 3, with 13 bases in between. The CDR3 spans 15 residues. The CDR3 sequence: CASSQGRRGGYEQYF. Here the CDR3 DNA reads TGCGCCAGCAGCCAAGGTAGGAGGGGTGGCTACGAGCAGTACTTC.

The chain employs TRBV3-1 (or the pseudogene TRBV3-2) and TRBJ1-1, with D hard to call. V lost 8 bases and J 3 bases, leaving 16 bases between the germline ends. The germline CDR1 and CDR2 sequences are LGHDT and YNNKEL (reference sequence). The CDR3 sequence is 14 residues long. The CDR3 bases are TGTGCCAGCCTTAGGAGGGTTTCGGACACTGAAGCTTTCTTT. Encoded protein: CASLRRVSDTEAFF.

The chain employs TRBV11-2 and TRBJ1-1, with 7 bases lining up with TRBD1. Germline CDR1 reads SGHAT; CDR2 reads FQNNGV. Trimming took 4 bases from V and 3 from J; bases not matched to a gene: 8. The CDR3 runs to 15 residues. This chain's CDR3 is CASSSRSGTDTEAFF. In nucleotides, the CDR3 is TGTGCCAGCAGCTCCCGCTCCGGGACAGACACTGAAGCTTTCTTT.

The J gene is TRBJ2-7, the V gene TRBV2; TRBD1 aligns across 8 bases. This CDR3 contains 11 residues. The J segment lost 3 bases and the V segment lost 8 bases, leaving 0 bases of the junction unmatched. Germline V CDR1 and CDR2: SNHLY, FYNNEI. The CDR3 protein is CASDRGYEQYF. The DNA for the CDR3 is TGTGCCAGCGACAGGGGCTACGAGCAGTACTTC.